The 30 T cell receptor beta chains below were found in one sample sequenced in a study of T cells expressing NK-cell markers. Following a re-call of the 5' RACE reads, TCRdb has one entry per CDR3 protein and lacks DNA. This sample contains over 250,000 distinct CDR3 sequences. The sequenced sample was blood T cells: a sorted CD56 or NKG2C T cell subset, CD4+ or CD8+ T cells, or bulk PBMC T cells (not recorded which). The receptors originated from a woman between 18 and 69 years old in good health.

The V and J genes are TRBV15 and TRBJ1-4; the TCRdb D gene call, TRBD1, has no DNA to confirm it. Germline V CDR1 and CDR2: LNHNV, YYDKDF (reference sequence). This CDR3 region has 14 residues. CDR3: CATMTGTTNEKLFF.

This chain uses TRBV20-1 with TRBJ2-1; TCRdb's D gene call, TRBD2, goes unchecked for lack of DNA. There are 14 residues in the CDR3. The V gene's germline CDR1 is DFQATT and CDR2 SNEGSKA (reference sequence). The CDR3 sequence: CSALTSGGDNEQFF.

The rearrangement links TRBV4-3 to TRBJ1-1; there is no DNA to check the TCRdb D call of TRBD1. This CDR3 region has 14 residues. Germline assignment: CDR1 LGHNA and CDR2 YSLEER. CDR3: CASCRGTENTEAFF.

The CDR3 sequence: CASSLWSYNEQFF. V is TRBV7-2 and J is TRBJ2-1. Germline V gene data show CDR1 as SGHTA and CDR2 as FQGNSA. This CDR3 has 13 residues.

This chain links TRBV18 with TRBJ2-1. Per germline, CDR1 KGHSH and CDR2 LQKENI. This CDR3 is built from 12 residues. The CDR3 loop reads CASSPLGGEQFF.

V and J are TRBV6-2 or TRBV6-3 and TRBJ2-1; the TRBD1 assignment by TCRdb is unverifiable without DNA. The CDR3 contains 17 residues. Germline assignment: CDR1 MNHEY and CDR2 SVGEGT. The CDR3 here is CASSYSTGGRGYNEQFF.

The chain combines TRBV7-9 with TRBJ2-7; TCRdb lists TRBD2, though no DNA is available to test this call. The CDR3 is made up of 13 amino acids. Looked up from germline, CDR1 is SEHNR and CDR2 is FQNEAQ (reference sequence). The chain's CDR3 is CASSFLASYEQYF.

This rearrangement joins TRBV20-1 to TRBJ2-5; TCRdb designates TRBD2, a call that cannot be tested without DNA. Looked up from germline, CDR1 is DFQATT and CDR2 is SNEGSKA (reference sequence). The CDR3 totals 14 residues. The CDR3: CSARGTSGQETQYF.

The chain joins TRBV20-1 to TRBJ2-2. Looked up from germline, CDR1 is DFQATT and CDR2 is SNEGSKA (reference sequence). The CDR3 runs 12 residues. The CDR3 spells CSGLGNTGELFF.

The rearrangement uses TRBV19 and TRBJ2-1; TCRdb designates TRBD2, a call that cannot be tested without DNA. Germline V lookup: CDR1 LNHDA, CDR2 SQIVND (reference sequence). This CDR3 contains 14 residues. CDR3 protein: CASSRGAGVHEQFF.

The chain employs TRBV6-5 and TRBJ1-1. The germline CDR1 and CDR2 sequences are MNHEY and SVGAGI. CDR3 length: 12 residues. The CDR3 reads CASSRGSTEAFF.

V is TRBV4-2 and J is TRBJ1-4; TCRdb proposes TRBD1, but this gene call is untestable without DNA. This CDR3 is built from 15 residues. Germline assignment: CDR1 LGHNA and CDR2 YNFKEQ. The CDR3 loop reads CASSQELRANEKLFF.

V is TRBV15 and J is TRBJ2-5; TCRdb calls TRBD1, which cannot be checked without DNA. From germline, CDR1 is LNHNV and CDR2 YYDKDF (reference sequence). The CDR3 has 13 residues. This chain's CDR3 is CATSPDRQETQYF.

The chain combines TRBV20-1 with TRBJ2-3; TCRdb outputs TRBD2, but without DNA this stays unchecked. The germline V gene has CDR1 DFQATT and CDR2 SNEGSKA (reference sequence). The CDR3 is made up of 15 amino acids. This CDR3 is CSASRRSETTDTQYF.

CDR3 sequence: CASSLGLAGGDEQFF. The chain is built from TRBV5-4 and TRBJ2-1; the TCRdb D gene call, TRBD2, has no DNA to confirm it. The germline V gene encodes CDR1 SGHNT and CDR2 YYREEE (reference sequence). This CDR3 is 15 amino acids long.

The chain couples TRBV15 to TRBJ2-1. The CDR3 consists of 12 residues. Per the germline V gene, CDR1 is LNHNV and CDR2 is YYDKDF (reference sequence). CDR3 residues: CATTDRYNEQFF.

This chain connects TRBV6-5 to TRBJ1-2; TCRdb returns TRBD1, unconfirmable since there is no DNA. Germline V lookup: CDR1 MNHEY, CDR2 SVGAGI. The CDR3 contains 12 residues. Here the CDR3 reads CASRDSTYGYTF.

The chain is built from TRBV12-3 or TRBV12-4 and TRBJ1-6; TCRdb gives TRBD1 as the D gene, but with no DNA this cannot be confirmed. This CDR3 has 14 amino acids. CDR3 residues: CASSFVTANSPLHF.

The genes are TRBV18 and TRBJ2-5. Germline V lookup: CDR1 KGHSH, CDR2 LQKENI. CDR3 length equals 13 residues. The CDR3: CASSPPSSETQYF. The variable domain in full, completed from reference TRBV18 and TRBJ2-5, reads NAGVMQNPRHLVRRRGQEARLRCSPMKGHSHVYWYRQLPEEGLKFMVYLQKENIIDESGMPKERFSAEFPKEGPSILRIQQVVRGDSAAYFCASSPPSSETQYFGPGTRLLVL.

This sequence joins TRBV7-3 and TRBJ2-1; the TCRdb call, TRBD1, lacks DNA for checking. Germline values: CDR1 SGHTA, CDR2 FQGTGA. This CDR3 is built from 18 residues. The chain's CDR3 is CASSLSGRQGRRDNEQFF.

The rearrangement uses TRBV18 and TRBJ1-5; TCRdb designates TRBD1, a call that cannot be tested without DNA. Germline CDR1 is KGHSH and CDR2 is LQKENI. The CDR3 loop spans 16 amino acids. The CDR3 is CASSPPGRGGNQPQHF.

The chain couples TRBV7-9 to TRBJ2-5; TCRdb's D call of TRBD1 is untestable without DNA. The CDR3 length is 16 residues. Germline CDR1 is SEHNR and CDR2 is FQNEAQ (reference sequence). CDR3 sequence: CASSPGGGQVPETQYF. Drawing the rest from reference TRBV7-9 and TRBJ2-5, the complete variable domain is DTGVSQNPRHKITKRGQNVTFRCDPISEHNRLYWYRQTLGQGPEFLTYFQNEAQLEKSRLLSDRFSAERPKGSFSTLEIQRTEQGDSAMYLCASSPGGGQVPETQYFGPGTRLLVL.

V gene TRBV5-4 combines with J gene TRBJ2-3; the TCRdb call, TRBD2, lacks DNA for checking. Per the germline V gene, CDR1 is SGHNT and CDR2 is YYREEE (reference sequence). The CDR3 is made up of 14 amino acids. CDR3 protein: CASGVSGRSDTQYF.

This chain joins TRBV28 and TRBJ2-1; TCRdb's D call of TRBD2 is untestable without DNA. Germline V lookup: CDR1 MDHEN, CDR2 SYDVKM. This CDR3 is 16 amino acids long. The CDR3 region is CASKGGGLAIYNEQFF. Drawing the rest from reference TRBV28 and TRBJ2-1, the complete variable domain is DVKVTQSSRYLVKRTGEKVFLECVQDMDHENMFWYRQDPGLGLRLIYFSYDVKMKEKGDIPEGYSVSREKKERFSLILESASTNQTSMYLCASKGGGLAIYNEQFFGPGTRLTVL.

The chain uses TRBV29-1 and TRBJ2-2; checking the TCRdb D call of TRBD1 is not possible without DNA. This CDR3 contains 13 residues. CDR1 and CDR2 (germline): SQVTM, ANQGSEA. The CDR3 sequence: CSGGGHNTGELFF.

The gene calls are TRBV5-1 and TRBJ2-5; TCRdb gives TRBD1 as the D gene, but with no DNA this cannot be confirmed. There are 15 residues in the CDR3. Looked up from germline, CDR1 is SGHRS and CDR2 is YFSETQ. CDR3 sequence: CASFLEGRGQETQYF.

CDR3: CASSVTSGVFEQFF. This chain connects TRBV6-1 to TRBJ2-1; the TCRdb call, TRBD2, lacks DNA for checking. Germline CDR1 is MNHNS and CDR2 is SASEGT. CDR3 length: 14 residues.

The chain couples TRBV6-2 or TRBV6-3 to TRBJ2-3; there is no DNA to check the TCRdb D call of TRBD2. Germline V gene sequence: CDR1 MNHEY, CDR2 SVGEGT. The CDR3 covers 15 residues. This CDR3 reads CASSPRPGGEDTQYF.

This rearrangement joins TRBV4-3 to TRBJ2-1; without DNA, the TCRdb call of TRBD1 cannot be checked. The CDR3 extends over 14 amino acids. Germline lookup yields CDR1 LGHNA and CDR2 YSLEER. CDR3 loop: CASSQPGVYGEQFF.

V and J are TRBV30 and TRBJ1-1; checking the TCRdb D call of TRBD1 is not possible without DNA. CDR1 GTSNPN and CDR2 SVGIG come from the germline V gene (reference sequence). The CDR3 consists of 15 residues. This CDR3 is CAWKAGTYLNTEAFF.